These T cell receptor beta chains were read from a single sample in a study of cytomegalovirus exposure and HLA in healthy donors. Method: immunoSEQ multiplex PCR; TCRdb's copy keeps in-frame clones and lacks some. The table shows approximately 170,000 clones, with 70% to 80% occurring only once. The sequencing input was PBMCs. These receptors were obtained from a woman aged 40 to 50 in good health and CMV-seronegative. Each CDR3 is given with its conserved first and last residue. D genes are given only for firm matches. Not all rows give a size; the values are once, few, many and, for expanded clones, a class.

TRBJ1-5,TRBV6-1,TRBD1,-,TGTGCCAGCAGTGAGGGCAGGGGGTACTTTTCGGGCAATCAGCCCCAGCATTTT,CASSEGRGYFSGNQPQHF
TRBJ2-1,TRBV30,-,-,TGTGCCTGGTTCCCGGGGACTTCCAATGAGCAGTTCTTC,CAWFPGTSNEQFF
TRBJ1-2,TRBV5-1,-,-,TGCGCCAGCAGCTTGACCTCCCCGACAGGCCTCTATGGCTACACCTTC,CASSLTSPTGLYGYTF
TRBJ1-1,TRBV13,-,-,TGTGCCAGCAGGAGAAGGGAGTCTGAAGCTTTCTTT,CASRRRESEAFF
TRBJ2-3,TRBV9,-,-,TGTGCCAGCAGCGTAGGAGGGAGCAGGGATACGCAGTATTTT,CASSVGGSRDTQYF
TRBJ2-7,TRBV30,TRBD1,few,TGTGCCTGGAGCTCCGGGACAGGAAATGTGGAGCAGTACTTC,CAWSSGTGNVEQYF
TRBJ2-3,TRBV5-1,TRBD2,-,TGCGCCAGCAGCCCCGTTAGCGGAGCGGGAGGGCCTTGGGATACGCAGTATTTT,CASSPVSGAGGPWDTQYF
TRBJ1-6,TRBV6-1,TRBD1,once,TGTGCCACCCAGGACAGGGACGGTTCACCCCTCCACTTT,CATQDRDGSPLHF
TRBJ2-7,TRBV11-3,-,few,TGTGCCAGCAGCCAGACCGCGGACAGCGGTACCTACGAGCAGTACTTC,CASSQTADSGTYEQYF
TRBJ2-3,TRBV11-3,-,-,TGTGCCAGCAGTTCTAAAAGAACGCAGTATTTT,CASSSKRTQYF
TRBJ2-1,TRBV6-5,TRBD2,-,TGTGCCAGCAGTTCCCCGCGGACTAGCGGGAGAGATGAGCAGTTCTTC,CASSSPRTSGRDEQFF
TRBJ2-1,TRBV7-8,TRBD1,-,TGTGCCAGCAGCTCCGTCGGACAGGGTACCTACAATGAGCAGTTCTTC,CASSSVGQGTYNEQFF
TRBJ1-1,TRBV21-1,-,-,TGTGCCAGCAGCATGCGGGGACGGTTCATGGGATTGGTGAAGGCTTTCTTT,CASSMRGRFMGLVKAFF
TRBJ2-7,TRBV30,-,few,TGTGCCTGGAGTGTTGGCAGCTACGAGCAGTACTTC,CAWSVGSYEQYF
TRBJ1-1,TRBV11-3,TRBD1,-,TGTGCCAGCAGACCCGACAGGGTAGAGACTGAAGCTTTCTTT,CASRPDRVETEAFF
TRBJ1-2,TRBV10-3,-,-,TGTGCCATCAGTGGGCAGTTGGGGACACTGACACCCAATGGATCGCGCTACACCTTC,CAISGQLGTLTPNGSRYTF
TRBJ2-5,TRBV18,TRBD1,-,TGTGCCAGCTCCCGCCGACAGGGAGAGACCCAGTACTTC,CASSRRQGETQYF
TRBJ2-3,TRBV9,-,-,TGTGCCAGCAGCGTAGGGACAGTCAGCACAGATACGCAGTATTTT,CASSVGTVSTDTQYF
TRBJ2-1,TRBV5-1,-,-,TGCGCCAGCAGCTTGGAGGCAGGGCGAGAGCAGTTCTTC,CASSLEAGREQFF
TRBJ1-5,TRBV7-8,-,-,TGTGCCAGCAGCTTACAGGACAATCAGCCCCAGCATTTT,CASSLQDNQPQHF
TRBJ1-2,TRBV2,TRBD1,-,TGTGCCAGCGGCACTACGGGACAGGGGGGCGGCTACACCTTC,CASGTTGQGGGYTF
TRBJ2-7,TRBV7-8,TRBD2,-,TGTGCCAGCAGCGCTCTAGCGGGAGCGGGCGAGCAGTACTTC,CASSALAGAGEQYF
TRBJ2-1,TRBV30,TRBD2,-,TGTGCCTGGAGTAGGGAGGCCTGGGAGGGGCAGTTCTTC,CAWSREAWEGQFF
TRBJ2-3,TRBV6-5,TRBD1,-,TGTGCCAGCAGGTTCCCGGGACAGGGTGTAGATACGCAGTATTTT,CASRFPGQGVDTQYF
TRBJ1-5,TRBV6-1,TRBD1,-,TGTGCCAGCAGTGAAAGTGTGGGGACAGGACATCAGCCCCAGCATTTT,CASSESVGTGHQPQHF
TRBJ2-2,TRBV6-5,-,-,TGTGCCAGCAGTTACTTGGCAGGGGGGACCGGGGAGCTGTTTTTT,CASSYLAGGTGELFF
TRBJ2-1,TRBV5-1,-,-,TGCGCCAGCAGCTTGGTAGCAGGGGGCCCCCTCGGGACTACTGAGCAGTTCTTC,CASSLVAGGPLGTTEQFF
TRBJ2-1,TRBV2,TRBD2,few,TGTGCCAGCAGTTTTTCCCGGGAGGGCTCCTACAATGAGCAGTTCTTC,CASSFSREGSYNEQFF
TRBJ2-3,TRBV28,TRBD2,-,TGTGCCAGCAATCCTAGCGGGATGGGCACAGATACGCAGTATTTT,CASNPSGMGTDTQYF
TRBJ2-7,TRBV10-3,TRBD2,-,TGTGCCATCAGTGCCGGGACTAGGGACAACGAGCAGTACTTC,CAISAGTRDNEQYF
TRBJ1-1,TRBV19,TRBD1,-,TGTGCCAGTACCCCACAGGGGGTGAACACTGAAGCTTTCTTT,CASTPQGVNTEAFF
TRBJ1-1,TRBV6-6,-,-,TGTGCCAGCAGTCGGGGGAACACTGAAGCTTTCTTT,CASSRGNTEAFF
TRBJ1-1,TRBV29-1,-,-,TGCAGCGTTACAGTGAACACTGAAGCTTTCTTT,CSVTVNTEAFF
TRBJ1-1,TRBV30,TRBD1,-,TGTGCCTGGAGTCCAGGGACAGGGCCGATAAACACTGAAGCTTTCTTT,CAWSPGTGPINTEAFF
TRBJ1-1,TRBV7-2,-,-,TGTGCCAGCAGCGCAAGGGAGGACCTGAACACTGAAGCTTTCTTT,CASSAREDLNTEAFF
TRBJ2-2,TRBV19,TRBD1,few,TGTGCCAGTAGTAGGGACAGACTGTTGGGGGAGCTGTTTTTT,CASSRDRLLGELFF
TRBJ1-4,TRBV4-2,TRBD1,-,TGTGCCAGCAGCCAAGACGCCGGGACAGGGAAGGAAAAACTGTTTTTT,CASSQDAGTGKEKLFF
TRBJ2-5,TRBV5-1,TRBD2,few,TGCGCCAGCAGCTTGGGACTAGCGGGTGCTGGGGAGACCCAGTACTTC,CASSLGLAGAGETQYF
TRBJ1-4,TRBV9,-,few,TGTGCCAGCAGCGCGGGGGGCGGACCAAATGAAAAACTGTTTTTT,CASSAGGGPNEKLFF
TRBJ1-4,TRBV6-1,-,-,TGTGCCAGCAGTGAAGTTGGAGGAGGAGAAAAACTGTTTTTT,CASSEVGGGEKLFF
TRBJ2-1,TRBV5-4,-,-,TGTGCCAGCAGCTTATTACTGGATGAGCAGTTCTTC,CASSLLLDEQFF
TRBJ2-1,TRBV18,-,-,TGTGCCAGCTCACCTGCTCGTCCGGGTGGCGGTGAGCAGTTCTTC,CASSPARPGGGEQFF
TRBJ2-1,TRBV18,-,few,TGTGCCAGCTCACCCCCCGGGAGCTCCTACAATGAGCAGTTCTTC,CASSPPGSSYNEQFF
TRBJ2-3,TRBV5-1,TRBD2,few,TGCGCCAGCAGCTTGACTAGCGGGTCCTCAGATACGCAGTATTTT,CASSLTSGSSDTQYF
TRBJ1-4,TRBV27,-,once,TGTGCCAGCAGTCCCCGGGGGGCCGGTGAAAAACTGTTTTTT,CASSPRGAGEKLFF
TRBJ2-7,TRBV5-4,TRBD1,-,TGTGCCAGCAGCTTGGGACAGGGGGCTTCCCATAAACCTTACTACGAGCAGTACTTC,CASSLGQGASHKPYYEQYF
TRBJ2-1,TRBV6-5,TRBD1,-,TGTGCCAGCAGTTACTCGGGGACAGGGGCGTCTCATGAGCAGTTCTTC,CASSYSGTGASHEQFF
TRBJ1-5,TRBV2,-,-,TGTGCCAGCTGTGAAAGTTCAACCTACCAGCCCCAGCATTTT,CASCESSTYQPQHF